Shown below are 10 T cell receptor beta chains from a single sample sequenced in a study of blood T cell repertoires in COVID-19. Sequenced by immunoSEQ multiplex PCR; TCRdb stores in-frame clones only, minus some. Here the sample spans about 20,000 clones, less than 85% being singletons. Sequencing was performed on peripheral blood. The receptor source for this set is a man older than 75 with acute or convalescent COVID-19.

The V and J genes are TRBV18 and TRBJ1-5; 8 nucleotides match TRBD1. Germline assignment: CDR1 KGHSH and CDR2 LQKENI. J was trimmed by 5 bases and V by 5 bases; bases with no gene match: 5. The CDR3 covers 14 residues. The CDR3 DNA reads TGTGCCAGCTCATCGACGGACAGGGATCAGCCCCAGCATTTT. This gives the protein CASSSTDRDQPQHF.

The chain uses TRBV29-1 and TRBJ2-7; D possibly corresponds to TRBD2 (6 bases). CDR3 length: 15 amino acids. Germline CDR1 SQVTM, CDR2 ANQGSEA. Trimming took 1 base from V and 1 from J, leaving 14 bases between them. CDR3: CSVEAPAGGSYEQYF. The CDR3 nucleotides are TGCAGCGTTGAAGCCCCGGCCGGGGGTTCCTACGAGCAGTACTTC.

The chain couples TRBV29-1 to TRBJ1-2; TRBD1 matches 7 bases. Losses at the gene ends were 4 bases for V and 3 bases for J; bases not matched to a gene: 8. The CDR3 loop spans 14 amino acids. Germline V gives CDR1 SQVTM, CDR2 ANQGSEA. The CDR3 loop is CSVGPTGLDYGYTF. The CDR3 nucleotides read TGCAGCGTTGGTCCGACAGGGCTCGACTATGGCTACACCTTC.

The chain employs TRBV3-1 (or the pseudogene TRBV3-2) and TRBJ1-2; 7 positions agree with TRBD1. This CDR3 has 14 amino acids. Germline V CDR1 and CDR2: LGHDT, YNNKEL (reference sequence). V was clipped by 1 base and J by 5 bases; unmatched bases: 4. The CDR3 coding sequence is TGTGCCAGCAGCCAAGCCCCGGGACAGTATGGCTACACCTTC. This translates into CASSQAPGQYGYTF.

This sequence joins TRBV24-1 and TRBJ2-7; 9 nucleotides match TRBD2. Germline assignment: CDR1 KGHDR and CDR2 SFDVKD. V shed 0 bases and J 3 bases; nucleotides not matched to a gene: 11. The CDR3 sequence is 18 residues long. CDR3 sequence: CATSDLRLAGKPHYEQYV. In DNA, the CDR3 is TGTGCCACCAGTGATTTGCGGCTAGCGGGAAAACCTCACTACGAGCAGTACGTC.

This sequence joins TRBV11-2 and TRBJ1-2; D might be TRBD1 (5 bases). This CDR3 is built from 12 residues. Trimming pared 5 bases from V and 8 bases from J, leaving 12 bases between. Germline V gene sequence: CDR1 SGHAT, CDR2 FQNNGV. CDR3 protein: CASSRGVSGYTF. In nucleotides, the CDR3 is TGTGCCAGCAGCCGGGGGGTATCCGGCTACACCTTC. The full variable domain, its missing parts supplied by reference TRBV11-2 and TRBJ1-2, is EAGVAQSPRYKIIEKRQSVAFWCNPISGHATLYWYQQILGQGPKLLIQFQNNGVVDDSQLPKDRFSAERLKGVDSTLKIQPAKLEDSAVYLCASSRGVSGYTFGSGTRLTVV.

This chain uses TRBV13 with TRBJ1-1; 10 bases align to TRBD1. This CDR3 comprises 15 residues. The V gene's germline CDR1 is PRHDT and CDR2 FYEKMQ (reference sequence). V shed 5 bases and J 2 bases; nucleotides not matched to a gene: 5. CDR3 sequence: CASSPRQGANTEAFF. CDR3 nucleotide sequence: TGTGCCAGCAGCCCACGACAGGGGGCTAACACTGAAGCTTTCTTT.

The V and J genes are TRBV5-1 and TRBJ1-5; D may be TRBD1 (6 bases). Germline CDR1 is SGHRS and CDR2 is YFSETQ. Trimming stripped 1 base from V and 1 base from J, with 9 bases between. The CDR3 runs 15 residues. CDR3 sequence reads: CASSLTGKSNQPQHF. CDR3 in DNA: TGCGCCAGCAGCTTGACAGGGAAGAGCAATCAGCCCCAGCATTTT.

This rearrangement joins TRBV20-1 to TRBJ1-1, with TRBD1 matching over 9 bases. The CDR3 extends over 18 amino acids. The junction had 14 bases not matched to a gene; V was cut back by 3 bases and J by 0 bases. Germline assignment: CDR1 DFQATT and CDR2 SNEGSKA (reference sequence). CDR3 DNA sequence: TGCAGTGCTAGTAGTCCCGGGACAGGGATCGAGATGAACACTGAAGCTTTCTTT. Translating gives CSASSPGTGIEMNTEAFF.

This clone ranks as medium-sized (0.01 to 0.1%). J is TRBJ1-2 and V is TRBV7-9, with D perhaps matching TRBD1 (6 bases). Germline V gives CDR1 SEHNR, CDR2 FQNEAQ (reference sequence). Trimming pared 0 bases from V and 0 bases from J, leaving 8 bases between. The CDR3 length is 15 residues. CDR3 sequence: CASSLAGTPNYGYTF. The CDR3 DNA follows: TGTGCCAGCAGCTTAGCGGGGACACCTAACTATGGCTACACCTTC.